This T cell receptor (beta chain) comes out of a study of shared clonotypes between healthy human individuals. Study-wide results and limits: Among several donors, approximately 5% of naive CD4 clonotypes were found in common. Sorted-subset sequencing, rarefaction showed, was incomplete despite large depth.

Trimming removed 0 bases at V and 4 bases at J, with 16 bases between. The germline CDR1 and CDR2 sequences are SGHRS and YFSETQ. The CDR3 contains 16 residues. Assay runs were performed at deep level. Profiling relied on immunoSEQ multiplex PCR, and the TCRdb table lists in-frame clones only, not all of them. The sample contains 2 million to 2.5 million clones, under 95% of which appear only once. With respect to this clone: The antigen remains undetermined.

This sequence originates from a man younger than 35 in good health. Some clones in this sample may be carry-over from other donors' samples. The chain is built from TRBV5-1 and TRBJ2-5; D might be TRBD1 (6 bases). The sample comprised naive CD4+ T cells from PBMCs. The sample's subset: CD45RA+ positively selected. CDR3 amino acids: CASSLDPGARLETQYF. CDR3 nucleotide sequence: TGCGCCAGCAGCTTGGATCCAGGGGCAAGGTTAGAGACCCAGTACTTC.